This is a list of T cell receptor beta chains from one sample in a study of T cells in Graves' hyperthyroidism and ophthalmopathy. TCRdb recomputed calls from the multiplex PCR reads with MiXCR, one row per CDR3 protein. The table has hundreds of thousands of distinct CDR3 sequences, 14% seen once. The sample was blood. These receptors came from a woman in her thirties or forties with Graves' hyperthyroidism. Both conserved end residues are part of each CDR3. D genes are given only for firm matches. The size of a clone is reported for some rows only, either as once, few or many, or as a class for expanded clones.

>-|TRBJ2-3|many|TRBV12-3/TRBV12-4
TGTGCCAGCACCCCTTCCGGGACAGATACGCAGTATTTT
CASTPSGTDTQYF
>-|TRBJ1-5|few|TRBV28
TGTGCCAGTTCCGAGGGGGGATTGAACAATCAGCCCCAGCATTTT
CASSEGGLNNQPQHF
>-|TRBJ1-1|many|TRBV2
TGTGCCAGCAGTGAAGACGGGGGGGGAGCTGAAGCTTTCTTT
CASSEDGGGAEAFF
>TRBD2|TRBJ2-1|many|TRBV18
TGTGCCAGCTCAATTAGCGGGAACTCCTACAATGAGCAGTTCTTC
CASSISGNSYNEQFF
>-|TRBJ2-1|many|TRBV6-1
TGTGCCGGACAGCGGGACCGCTCCTACAATGAGCAGTTCTTC
CAGQRDRSYNEQFF
>TRBD1|TRBJ2-7|many|TRBV20-1
TGCAGTGCGACAAAACCGGGACAGAGCTCCTACGAGCAGTACTTC
CSATKPGQSSYEQYF
>TRBD1|TRBJ2-3|many|TRBV10-1
TGCGCCAGCAGTAGGAACCGGGACAGGGCGATAGATACGCAGTATTTT
CASSRNRDRAIDTQYF
>TRBD1|TRBJ1-2|many|TRBV3-1
TGTGCCAGCAGCCCTCCCCCGGGACAGGGAAACTATGGCTACACCTTC
CASSPPPGQGNYGYTF
>TRBD2|TRBJ2-2|-|TRBV20-1
TGCAGTGCTAGAGACCAAGCGGGAGGGACCGGGGAGCTGTTTTTT
CSARDQAGGTGELFF
>-|TRBJ1-2|many|TRBV12-3/TRBV12-4
TGTGCCAGCAGTTTGGGGGGGGGATCCTATGGCTACACCTTC
CASSLGGGSYGYTF
>-|TRBJ1-1|many|TRBV3-1
TGTGCCAGCAGCGGTACAGGGCAGGGAGGGTCGGAAGCTTTCTTT
CASSGTGQGGSEAFF
>TRBD1|TRBJ2-7|few|TRBV5-8
TGTGCCAGCAGCTTGAGGGGGCTTCAAAACTCCTACGAGCAGTACTTC
CASSLRGLQNSYEQYF
>TRBD2|TRBJ2-7|-|TRBV5-6
TGTGCCAGCAGCTTGATGGCTAGCGGGAGTGGTGAGCAGTACTTC
CASSLMASGSGEQYF
>-|TRBJ2-4|many|TRBV11-3
TGTGCCAGCAGCTTAGACGGAGAAAACATTCAGTACTTC
CASSLDGENIQYF
>-|TRBJ1-6|few|TRBV20-1
TGCAGTGCTAGATGGGACCCAAATTCACCCCTCCACTTT
CSARWDPNSPLHF
>-|TRBJ2-3|many|TRBV7-2
TGTGCCAGCAGCTCCGGGACGGTACGCACAGATACGCAGTATTTT
CASSSGTVRTDTQYF
>-|TRBJ2-7|few|TRBV7-8
TGTGCCAGCAGCCCACCAGAGTCCTACGAGCAGTACTTC
CASSPPESYEQYF
>TRBD1|TRBJ2-7|many|TRBV6-1
TGTGCCAGCAGTGTAGTAGGGGGCAGCGACGAGCAGTACTTC
CASSVVGGSDEQYF
>-|TRBJ2-4|-|TRBV6-1
TGTGCCAGCAGTGAAGCGCGGCCAGCATGGGCCAAAAACATTCAGTACTTC
CASSEARPAWAKNIQYF
>-|TRBJ2-6|-|TRBV5-1
TGCGCCAGCAGCGAGCCGCGGGGTAGTGGGGCCAACGTCCTGACTTTC
CASSEPRGSGANVLTF
>TRBD2|TRBJ2-3|-|TRBV24-1
TGTGCCACCAGTGACTGGACTAGCGGGAGGATCAATACGCAGTATTTT
CATSDWTSGRINTQYF
>TRBD1|TRBJ2-1|few|TRBV7-2
TGTGCCAGCAGCTTAGCGCTCGGGACAGGAGCCTACAATGAGCAGTTCTTC
CASSLALGTGAYNEQFF
>-|TRBJ2-6|few|TRBV6-1
TGTGCCAGCACCGCGGGCGTCTCCTCTGGGGCCAACGTCCTGACTTTC
CASTAGVSSGANVLTF
>-|TRBJ1-2|-|TRBV6-1
TGTGCCAGCAGTTACTCGCCAGGGTCAGGCCTGGGTGGCTACACCTTC
CASSYSPGSGLGGYTF
>TRBD1|TRBJ1-3|many|TRBV28
TGTGCCAGCAGTTTAGCCGACAGGGCCCGCCCAGGGAACACCATATATTTT
CASSLADRARPGNTIYF
>-|TRBJ2-1|many|TRBV12-3/TRBV12-4
TGTGCCAGCCAGGGAGGGGGCGCCGGCACGAGCTCCTACAATGAGCAGTTCTTC
CASQGGGAGTSSYNEQFF
>TRBD2|TRBJ2-3|many|TRBV5-1
TGCGCCAGCACACTAGCGGGAAAAAGCACAGATACGCAGTATTTT
CASTLAGKSTDTQYF
>TRBD2|TRBJ2-7|-|TRBV7-9
TGTGCCAGCAGCCCCCCGTCGGCGGGAGTATCCCACGAGCAGTACTTC
CASSPPSAGVSHEQYF
>-|TRBJ1-5|many|TRBV28
TGTGCCAGCACATATAGCAATCAGCCCCAGCATTTT
CASTYSNQPQHF
>-|TRBJ1-6|many|TRBV12-3/TRBV12-4
TGTGCCAGCAGTGGGGGGGGGATGCGGAATTCACCCCTCCACTTT
CASSGGGMRNSPLHF
>-|TRBJ2-3|many|TRBV7-9
TGTGCCAGCAGCGGTCGTGGAGATACGCAGTATTTT
CASSGRGDTQYF
>TRBD2|TRBJ2-5|few|TRBV14
TGTGCCAGCAGCGCGACTAGCGGCCAAGAGACCCAGTACTTC
CASSATSGQETQYF
>-|TRBJ2-7|-|TRBV25-1
TGTGCCAGCAGTGAATATATCTTAGATGTCCCCTACGAGCAGTACTTC
CASSEYILDVPYEQYF
>-|TRBJ1-4|many|TRBV11-2
TGTGCCAGCAGCTTAGGAGCGGGTGGAGAAAAACTGTTTTTT
CASSLGAGGEKLFF
>-|TRBJ2-6|-|TRBV10-3
TGTGCCATCAGTGACGGCGGCTCTGGGGCCAACGTCCTGACTTTC
CAISDGGSGANVLTF
>TRBD2|TRBJ2-2|-|TRBV5-1
TGCGCCAGCCGTAGAGCGGGAGGTGGCGGGGAGCTGTTTTTT
CASRRAGGGGELFF
>-|TRBJ2-1|many|TRBV20-1
TGCAGTGTTCTTAAAGCGGGCGGGTACAATGAGCAGTTCTTC
CSVLKAGGYNEQFF
>TRBD1|TRBJ1-1|-|TRBV5-1
TGCGCCAGCAGCCGCGGACAGGGTAGGGCTGAAGCTTTCTTT
CASSRGQGRAEAFF
>TRBD1|TRBJ1-1|many|TRBV7-9
TGTGCCAGCAGCAACCGGGACAGGGAGCTTGGAGCTTTCTTT
CASSNRDRELGAFF
>-|TRBJ2-7|many|TRBV12-3/TRBV12-4
TGTGCCAGCAGTTTCCGAGGGCTTGGCCTCTACGAGCAGTACTTC
CASSFRGLGLYEQYF
>-|TRBJ2-7|-|TRBV5-1
TGCGCCAGCAGCTTGGACAGGGCGGGGGAGCAGTACTTC
CASSLDRAGEQYF
>TRBD2|TRBJ2-7|-|TRBV27
TGTGCCAGCAGTTTGGCGGGAGATCTCGAGCAGTACTTC
CASSLAGDLEQYF
>TRBD1|TRBJ2-7|many|TRBV3-1
TGTGCCAGCAGCCTGGGACAGGGAGGGACCTACGAGCAGTACTTC
CASSLGQGGTYEQYF
>-|TRBJ2-2|-|TRBV5-4
TGTGCCAGCAGCTTGGGAGACACTACCGGGGAGCTGTTTTTT
CASSLGDTTGELFF
>-|TRBJ1-1|many|TRBV6-1
TGTGCCAGCATTATGGACAGAAACACTGAAGCTTTCTTT
CASIMDRNTEAFF
>TRBD2|TRBJ2-3|few|TRBV20-1
TGCAGTGCTAGAGTGGCTAGCGGGAGGGGAACAGATACGCAGTATTTT
CSARVASGRGTDTQYF